The rows below give T cell receptor beta chains drawn from one sample of a study of identical twins. TCRdb itself ran the 5' RACE reads through MiXCR, one entry per CDR3 protein. The data contain 1,800,000 or so distinct CDR3 sequences, more than 30% of them seen just once; the ten biggest clones take up roughly 0.3%. The specimen sequenced was cord blood. The receptors shown here come from a newborn girl in good health. CDR3s include the opening cysteine and the closing phenylalanine or tryptophan. Each record gives: clone size, J gene, V gene, D gene, CDR3 protein, CDR3 DNA. D genes are given only for firm matches. Clone size appears in some rows only: once, few, many, or a class for an expanded clone.

clone_size: many
j_call: TRBJ2-5
v_call: TRBV5-1
d_call: TRBD1
cdr3_aa: CASSLVGQVQETQYF
cdr3_nt: TGTGCCAGCAGCTTAGTTGGACAGGTACAAGAGACCCAGTACTTC

clone_size: many
j_call: TRBJ2-1
v_call: TRBV29-1
d_call: NA
cdr3_aa: CSGSSYNEQFF
cdr3_nt: TGCAGCGGCAGCTCCTACAATGAGCAGTTCTTC

clone_size: few
j_call: TRBJ2-7
v_call: TRBV6-2/TRBV6-3
d_call: TRBD1
cdr3_aa: CASNLRDRGLRAYEQYF
cdr3_nt: TGTGCCAGCAATCTCCGGGACAGGGGGTTGAGGGCCTACGAGCAGTACTTC

clone_size: many
j_call: TRBJ2-7
v_call: TRBV4-2
d_call: TRBD2
cdr3_aa: CASSQVLAGTYEQYF
cdr3_nt: TGTGCCAGCAGCCAAGTCCTAGCGGGGACCTACGAGCAGTACTTC

clone_size: few
j_call: TRBJ2-3
v_call: TRBV5-1
d_call: NA
cdr3_aa: CASSLASARTGTDTQYF
cdr3_nt: TGCGCCAGCAGCTTAGCTAGCGCCAGAACAGGAACAGATACGCAGTATTTT

clone_size: NA
j_call: TRBJ2-3
v_call: TRBV20-1
d_call: NA
cdr3_aa: CSASSRESSTDTQYF
cdr3_nt: TGCAGTGCTAGTTCCAGGGAATCGAGCACAGATACGCAGTATTTT

clone_size: NA
j_call: TRBJ1-3
v_call: TRBV20-1
d_call: TRBD1
cdr3_aa: CSASRTGAHSGNTIYF
cdr3_nt: TGCAGTGCTAGCCGAACAGGGGCCCACTCTGGAAACACCATATATTTT

clone_size: NA
j_call: TRBJ2-2
v_call: TRBV7-9
d_call: NA
cdr3_aa: CASSPFGGENTGELFF
cdr3_nt: TGTGCCAGCAGCCCTTTCGGGGGAGAGAACACCGGGGAGCTGTTTTTT

clone_size: NA
j_call: TRBJ2-1
v_call: TRBV9
d_call: TRBD2
cdr3_aa: CASSVGTSGIVGEQFF
cdr3_nt: TGTGCCAGCAGCGTAGGAACTAGCGGGATCGTGGGCGAGCAGTTCTTC

clone_size: NA
j_call: TRBJ2-7
v_call: TRBV2
d_call: TRBD2
cdr3_aa: CASRRLAGGSNEQYF
cdr3_nt: TGTGCCAGCAGGAGGCTAGCGGGGGGATCCAATGAGCAGTACTTC

clone_size: few
j_call: TRBJ2-3
v_call: TRBV5-5
d_call: TRBD2
cdr3_aa: CASSFRGRAIDTQYF
cdr3_nt: TGTGCCAGCAGCTTCCGCGGGAGGGCCATAGATACGCAGTATTTT

clone_size: many
j_call: TRBJ1-5
v_call: TRBV29-1
d_call: TRBD1
cdr3_aa: CSVGDSDQPQHF
cdr3_nt: TGCAGCGTCGGGGACAGCGATCAGCCCCAGCATTTT

clone_size: NA
j_call: TRBJ2-7
v_call: TRBV10-3
d_call: TRBD1
cdr3_aa: CAISGTGRYNEQYF
cdr3_nt: TGTGCCATCAGTGGGACAGGACGGTACAATGAGCAGTACTTC

clone_size: NA
j_call: TRBJ2-7
v_call: TRBV20-1
d_call: NA
cdr3_aa: CSVGRRSSYEQYF
cdr3_nt: TGCAGTGTAGGACGTCGGAGCTCCTACGAGCAGTACTTC

clone_size: NA
j_call: TRBJ2-3
v_call: TRBV20-1
d_call: NA
cdr3_aa: CSASLWERGTDTQYF
cdr3_nt: TGCAGTGCTAGTTTGTGGGAGAGAGGCACAGATACGCAGTATTTT

clone_size: few
j_call: TRBJ2-5
v_call: TRBV7-2
d_call: NA
cdr3_aa: CASSRSRDRRETQYF
cdr3_nt: TGTGCCAGCAGCCGATCTAGAGACAGGCGAGAGACCCAGTACTTC

clone_size: NA
j_call: TRBJ2-3
v_call: TRBV18
d_call: TRBD1
cdr3_aa: CASSPAQGDTQYF
cdr3_nt: TGTGCCAGCTCACCAGCACAGGGGGATACGCAGTATTTT

clone_size: NA
j_call: TRBJ1-4
v_call: TRBV5-6
d_call: TRBD1
cdr3_aa: CASSFDREAPNEKLFF
cdr3_nt: TGTGCCAGCAGCTTTGACAGGGAGGCGCCCAATGAAAAACTGTTTTTT

clone_size: NA
j_call: TRBJ2-3
v_call: TRBV20-1
d_call: TRBD2
cdr3_aa: CSARSAGLAGSTDTQYF
cdr3_nt: TGCAGTGCTAGAAGTGCGGGACTAGCGGGGTCCACAGATACGCAGTATTTT

clone_size: NA
j_call: TRBJ2-7
v_call: TRBV6-6
d_call: TRBD1
cdr3_aa: CASSYPGQGDYEQYF
cdr3_nt: TGTGCCAGCAGTTACCCGGGACAGGGAGATTACGAGCAGTACTTC

clone_size: NA
j_call: TRBJ1-3
v_call: TRBV7-2
d_call: NA
cdr3_aa: CASNKGGSGNTIYF
cdr3_nt: TGTGCCAGCAACAAGGGGGGGTCTGGAAACACCATATATTTT

clone_size: many
j_call: TRBJ2-1
v_call: TRBV11-2
d_call: TRBD1
cdr3_aa: CASSLGDRNEQFF
cdr3_nt: TGTGCCAGCAGCTTAGGGGACAGGAATGAGCAGTTCTTC

clone_size: few
j_call: TRBJ1-6
v_call: TRBV20-1
d_call: TRBD1
cdr3_aa: CSARAAGGTNSPLHF
cdr3_nt: TGCAGTGCTAGAGCGGCAGGGGGTACTAATTCACCCCTCCACTTT

clone_size: NA
j_call: TRBJ2-5
v_call: TRBV20-1
d_call: TRBD2
cdr3_aa: CSARETSGISRLEKQYF
cdr3_nt: TGCAGTGCTAGGGAGACTAGCGGGATATCTAGGTTGGAAAAGCAGTACTTC

clone_size: NA
j_call: TRBJ1-2
v_call: TRBV7-2
d_call: NA
cdr3_aa: CTSSLGQENYGYTF
cdr3_nt: TGTACCAGCAGCTTAGGCCAGGAAAACTATGGCTACACCTTC

clone_size: NA
j_call: TRBJ2-2
v_call: TRBV12-3/TRBV12-4
d_call: TRBD2
cdr3_aa: CASSPAQRERGELFF
cdr3_nt: TGTGCCAGCAGTCCTGCCCAGCGGGAGAGAGGGGAGCTGTTTTTT